Included here is one TCR beta chain sequence, with context. Its antigen is undetermined. The data are from a study of somatic mutations in cytotoxic T cells in rheumatoid arthritis. Broader study findings: With around 60 patients examined, 7 or 8 had a largest CD8+ clone exceeding 20% of CD8+ cells. Clonality of CD8+ T cells, which was compared between rheumatoid arthritis patients and age-matched healthy controls, did not differ significantly.

Profiled with immunoSEQ multiplex PCR; TCRdb holds only in-frame clones, not every one. The data show more than 11,000 clones, 82% seen once. The CDR3 covers 14 residues. Germline V CDR1 and CDR2: ENHRY, SYGVKD. The V and J ends lost 5 bases and 5 bases respectively, with 16 bases between them. V is TRBV10-3 and J is TRBJ2-7; D could derive from TRBD1 or TRBD2 (6 bases each). The TCR originated in an adult with rheumatoid arthritis. Input material: CD8+ T cells sorted from blood. The CDR3 nucleotides are TGTGCCATCAGTAAAAGGGGGGCTGGCGACGAGCAGTACTTC. Protein sequence: CAISKRGAGDEQYF.